One sample yielded the 30 T cell receptor beta chains listed below, sequenced in a study of T cells after yellow fever vaccination. Each CDR3 protein gets one entry after TCRdb re-called the 5' RACE reads with MiXCR. The top ten hold less than 25% of the sample, which has 55,000 or so distinct CDR3 sequences, 6.5% to 8.5% seen once. Source: CD8+ T cells not binding an NS4B(214-222) dextramer, sorted from PBMCs, taken about 41 days after the first yellow fever vaccination. These receptors were taken from a man in his late teens or twenties who received the YFV17D yellow fever vaccine.

This clonotype has a count of ten or more. The rearrangement links TRBV5-4 to TRBJ2-3; D perhaps matches TRBD2 (6 bases). Looked up from germline, CDR1 is SGHNT and CDR2 is YYREEE (reference sequence). Trimming pared 4 bases from V and 0 bases from J, leaving 12 bases between. This CDR3 comprises 15 residues. This CDR3 reads CASSGDFTSTDTQYF. DNA of the CDR3: TGTGCCAGCAGCGGGGACTTCACTAGCACAGATACGCAGTATTTT.

The chain carries TRBV7-2 and TRBJ2-3, with a weak D call TRBD1 (8 bases). The length of the CDR3 is 15 residues. The V gene lost 5 bases and the J gene lost 4 bases, with 16 bases spanning the gap. In germline, CDR1 is SGHTA, CDR2 FQGNSA. The CDR3 region has the DNA TGTGCCAGCAGCACCTACAGGGGGGGCGCAGATACGCAGTATTTT. This codes for CASSTYRGGADTQYF.

This clonotype came up many times. The chain links TRBV6-2 or TRBV6-3 to TRBJ2-7; possible D gene TRBD1, 5 bases. CDR3 size: 14 residues. V shed 6 bases and J shed 6 bases, with 18 bases lying between them. CDR1 is MNHEY and CDR2 is SVGEGT in the germline V gene. The chain's CDR3 is CASRDSRSVGEQYV. CDR3 bases: TGTGCCAGCAGAGACAGCCGAAGCGTTGGCGAGCAGTACGTC.

This clonotype was observed a handful of times. This chain uses TRBV7-9 with TRBJ2-7; a possible D gene is TRBD2 (6 bases). V was cut by 5 bases and J by 0 bases, with 14 bases left in between. Germline CDR1 reads SEHNR; CDR2 reads FQNEAQ (reference sequence). CDR3 length: 15 amino acids. The CDR3 reads CASSTAGPSSYEQYV. The CDR3 DNA reads TGTGCCAGCAGCACAGCGGGCCCGAGCTCCTACGAGCAGTACGTC.

The genes are TRBV19 and TRBJ1-1; the D is unclear. V shed 5 bases and J shed 4 bases, with 11 bases lying between them. This CDR3 contains 13 residues. Germline CDR1 and CDR2: LNHDA and SQIVND (reference sequence). CDR3 bases: TGTGCCAGTAGTGGAATTAGCGGCACTGAAGCTTTCTTT. Protein product: CASSGISGTEAFF.

This clonotype was observed many times. This chain joins TRBV4-1 and TRBJ2-1; 8 bases map to TRBD1. The CDR3 is 16 residues long. Germline CDR1 reads MGHRA; CDR2 reads YSYEKL. Trimming cost V 4 bases and J 8 bases; bases outside gene matches: 13. The CDR3 region has the DNA TGCGCCAGCAGCCCGCCTCTCCAGGGGGCAGGCTATGAGCAGTTCTTC. Its translation: CASSPPLQGAGYEQFF.

This clonotype came up many times. The gene calls are TRBV15 and TRBJ2-7; TRBD1 is a possible D gene (5 bases). The CDR3 is 13 residues long. From germline, CDR1 is LNHNV and CDR2 YYDKDF (reference sequence). Trimming left V 1 base short and J 4 bases short, with 8 bases between. CDR3 residues: CATSRAPGYEQYV. CDR3 nucleotides: TGTGCCACCAGCAGAGCCCCAGGGTACGAGCAGTACGTC.

This clonotype was observed at least ten times. The genes are TRBV6-5 and TRBJ2-3; 11 bases agree with TRBD2. Germline V CDR1 and CDR2: MNHEY, SVGAGI. The CDR3 sequence is 18 residues long. The ends lost 0 bases at V and 6 bases at J; junction bases unmatched: 11. CDR3 loop: CASSYSMLAGGLGDTQYF. Written as DNA, the CDR3 is TGTGCCAGCAGTTACTCGATGCTAGCGGGGGGCCTCGGGGATACGCAGTATTTT.

The chain has TRBV12-3 or TRBV12-4 and TRBJ2-5, with a weak D call TRBD2 (6 bases). CDR3 size: 16 residues. Deletions cut 4 bases from V and 1 base from J, with 16 bases between. CDR3 loop: CASSYIGRGIQETQYF. CDR3 DNA: TGTGCCAGCAGTTATATCGGGCGGGGTATCCAAGAGACCCAGTACTTC.

This clonotype occurred many times. The J gene is TRBJ2-7, the V gene TRBV4-3; possibly TRBD1 or TRBD2 for D (5 bases each). In germline, CDR1 is LGHNA, CDR2 YSLEER. The CDR3 totals 17 residues. The V end lost 0 bases, the J end lost 2 bases, and 17 bases lay between the germline ends. CDR3 DNA: TGCGCCAGCAGCCAAGATCGGCAGGGACCGACGACCTACGAGCAGTACTTC. It encodes CASSQDRQGPTTYEQYF.

In its sample, this clonotype was seen a few times. The chain joins TRBV7-9 to TRBJ1-3; D is uncertain. The CDR3 covers 13 residues. Trimming pared 5 bases from V and 7 bases from J, leaving 12 bases between. Germline loops: CDR1 SEHNR, CDR2 FQNEAQ (reference sequence). As DNA, the CDR3 is TGTGCCAGCAGCCCCCCCTTAAAGAACACCATATATTTT. Residues: CASSPPLKNTIYF.

The chain links TRBV5-4 to TRBJ2-3; 10 bases map to TRBD1. This CDR3 is built from 14 residues. Germline-derived CDR1 and CDR2 are SGHNT and YYREEE (reference sequence). V trimming: 6 bases; J trimming: 4 bases; junction bases outside the gene matches: 5. CDR3 sequence reads: CASTGTGAADTQYF. The CDR3 coding sequence is TGTGCCAGCACCGGGACAGGGGCGGCAGATACGCAGTATTTT.

This clonotype was found a few times. The chain employs TRBV6-5 and TRBJ2-1; 9 nucleotides align to TRBD2. Germline-derived CDR1 and CDR2 are MNHEY and SVGAGI. The ends lost 0 bases at V and 7 bases at J; junction bases unmatched: 4. The CDR3 extends over 15 amino acids. Here the CDR3 reads CASSYSSSGGNEQFF. CDR3 coding DNA: TGTGCCAGCAGTTACTCGAGTAGCGGGGGAAATGAGCAGTTCTTC.

This chain uses TRBV20-1 with TRBJ1-2, with a possible D match to TRBD1 (6 bases). V was trimmed by 5 bases and J by 2 bases, leaving 9 bases between them. Germline values: CDR1 DFQATT, CDR2 SNEGSKA (reference sequence). This CDR3 has 12 residues. The CDR3 DNA sequence: TGCAGTGCTCCAGGACAGAACTATGGCTACACCTTC. Protein product: CSAPGQNYGYTF.

This clonotype came up a few times. V is TRBV6-5 and J is TRBJ1-2; a possible D gene is TRBD1 (5 bases). The germline CDR1 and CDR2 sequences are MNHEY and SVGAGI. Trimming took off 5 bases at V and 3 bases at J, with 22 bases between the two ends. This CDR3 has 17 amino acids. CDR3 in amino acids: CASSPPRGIYSDYGYTF. The DNA of the CDR3 is TGTGCCAGCAGTCCCCCGCGGGGGATTTACTCAGACTATGGCTACACCTTC.

Only a few counts were recorded for this clonotype. This sequence joins TRBV11-2 and TRBJ1-6; D is uncertain. Trimming cost V 7 bases and J 6 bases, with 13 bases left between them. Germline assignment: CDR1 SGHAT and CDR2 FQNNGV. The CDR3 has 14 amino acids. CDR3 sequence reads: CASKAVGFNSPLHF. In nucleotides, the CDR3 is TGTGCCAGCAAGGCAGTGGGGTTTAATTCACCCCTCCACTTT.

Ten or more counts support this clonotype. V gene TRBV6-4 combines with J gene TRBJ2-3, with 11 positions matching TRBD2. The CDR3 is 16 amino acids. Germline loops: CDR1 MRHNA, CDR2 SNTAGT. The junction had 1 base not matched to a gene; V was cut back by 0 bases and J by 2 bases. As DNA, the CDR3 is TGTGCCAGCAGTGACTCTAGCGGGGGGGCCACAGATACGCAGTATTTT. Protein product: CASSDSSGGATDTQYF.

This clonotype was picked up a small number of times. The genes are TRBV28 and TRBJ2-7; D assignment may be TRBD1 or TRBD2 (5 bases each). V lost 8 bases and J 1 base, leaving 15 bases between the germline ends. CDR1 is MDHEN and CDR2 is SYDVKM in the germline V gene. There are 14 residues in the CDR3. CDR3 sequence: CASGSRGLSYEQYV. In DNA form, the CDR3 reads TGTGCCAGCGGATCCCGGGGCCTTTCCTACGAGCAGTACGTC.

This chain joins TRBV9 and TRBJ1-5, with 7 bases matching TRBD1. V gave up 3 bases and J gave up 2 bases; unmatched junction bases: 5. The CDR3 sequence is 15 residues long. Germline values: CDR1 SGDLS, CDR2 YYNGEE. The DNA for the CDR3 is TGTGCCAGCAGCGCTCAAGACAGGGGCAATCAGCCCCAGCATTTT. Translating gives CASSAQDRGNQPQHF.

This clonotype was recorded a few times. The chain uses TRBV7-2 and TRBJ2-2; unclear D gene. V lost 7 bases and J 1 base, leaving 7 bases between the germline ends. The CDR3 covers 13 residues. CDR1 is SGHTA and CDR2 is FQGNSA in the germline V gene. CDR3 DNA: TGTGCCAGCATGGCGGTGAACACCGGGGAGCTGTTTTTT. This sequence encodes CASMAVNTGELFF.

This clonotype was seen at least ten times. The chain joins TRBV10-3 to TRBJ2-7; D may be TRBD2 (6 bases). Trimming cost V 0 bases and J 2 bases, with 11 bases left between them. Germline CDR1 and CDR2: ENHRY and SYGVKD. The CDR3 has 15 amino acids. The CDR3 nucleotides read TGTGCCATCAGTGAGTCGGAGGGGCAGGCCTACGAGCAGTACTTC. This codes for CAISESEGQAYEQYF.

The V gene is TRBV19, the J gene TRBJ2-1; TRBD1 aligns across 10 bases. The CDR3 extends over 16 amino acids. V gave up 4 bases and J gave up 10 bases; unmatched junction bases: 13. Germline V gives CDR1 LNHDA, CDR2 SQIVND (reference sequence). The CDR3 loop is CASSTYGTGDWIEQFF. The CDR3 DNA reads as TGTGCCAGTAGTACGTATGGGACAGGGGATTGGATCGAGCAGTTCTTC. Full variable domain (missing parts from reference TRBV19 and TRBJ2-1): DGGITQSPKYLFRKEGQNVTLSCEQNLNHDAMYWYRQDPGQGLRLIYYSQIVNDFQKGDIAEGYSVSREKKESFPLTVTSAQKNPTAFYLCASSTYGTGDWIEQFFGPGTRLTVL.

This clonotype came up many times. V gene TRBV5-1 combines with J gene TRBJ1-1; 11 bases fit TRBD1. Per the germline V gene, CDR1 is SGHRS and CDR2 is YFSETQ. This CDR3 has 14 amino acids. V lost 4 bases to trimming and J lost 4 bases; unmatched junction nucleotides: 3. The CDR3 coding sequence is TGCGCCAGCAGCCCCGGGACAGGGGGCACTGAAGCTTTCTTT. Protein sequence: CASSPGTGGTEAFF.

The table lists this clonotype with many counts. In DNA, the CDR3 is TGTGCCATCAGTGAGTCCTTCAGGGTCGGAGAAGGCTACACCTTC. It codes for CAISESFRVGEGYTF. The V and J genes are TRBV10-3 and TRBJ1-2, with TRBD1 as a possible D gene (5 bases). The germline V gene encodes CDR1 ENHRY and CDR2 SYGVKD. There are 15 residues in the CDR3. V lost 0 bases to trimming and J lost 8 bases, with 16 bases between them.

This clonotype was observed a few times. CDR3 sequence: CASSLRPGPQETQYF. In DNA, the CDR3 is TGTGCCAGCAGCTTGCGGCCGGGACCCCAGGAGACCCAGTACTTC. The rearrangement uses TRBV5-4 and TRBJ2-5; D is perhaps TRBD1 or TRBD2 (5 bases each). V lost 1 base and J 5 bases, leaving 15 bases between the germline ends. Germline V gives CDR1 SGHNT, CDR2 YYREEE (reference sequence). The CDR3 contains 15 residues.

This clonotype was found many times. V is TRBV30 and J is TRBJ1-4; D unresolved. The germline V gene has CDR1 GTSNPN and CDR2 SVGIG (reference sequence). Trimming pared 1 base from V and 5 bases from J, leaving 2 bases between. The length of the CDR3 is 11 residues. CDR3 in amino acids: CAWSGNEKLFF. CDR3 nucleotide sequence: TGTGCCTGGAGTGGGAATGAAAAACTGTTTTTT.

This clonotype was found many times. The gene calls are TRBV29-1 and TRBJ2-1; the match to TRBD1 covers 11 bases. This CDR3 comprises 13 residues. Germline lookup yields CDR1 SQVTM and CDR2 ANQGSEA. V lost 6 bases and J lost 7; bases outside the gene matches: 5. The CDR3 DNA reads TGCAGCGTCTTTGGGACAGGGGGAAATGAGCAGTTCTTC. Encoded protein: CSVFGTGGNEQFF.

This clonotype has just a few counts. The chain carries TRBV20-1 and TRBJ2-3; 11 nucleotides agree with TRBD2. The CDR3 has 16 amino acids. Germline V gene data show CDR1 as DFQATT and CDR2 as SNEGSKA (reference sequence). J lost 1 base, V lost 3 bases, and 6 bases had no gene match. The CDR3 DNA sequence: TGCAGTGCTAGCTTACTACTAGCGGGGGGCACAGATACGCAGTATTTT. Its protein product is CSASLLLAGGTDTQYF.

This clonotype was detected ten times or more. The chain uses TRBV2 and TRBJ1-2, with D possibly TRBD1 on 5 matching bases. Deletions cut 3 bases from V and 4 bases from J, with 21 bases between. Per germline, CDR1 SNHLY and CDR2 FYNNEI. This CDR3 has 17 residues. The CDR3 sequence is CASSESRGWQTRYGYTF. The CDR3 bases are TGTGCCAGCAGTGAGTCTAGGGGATGGCAGACTCGCTATGGCTACACCTTC.

This clonotype was found a few times. This sequence joins TRBV12-3 or TRBV12-4 and TRBJ2-3, with D perhaps TRBD1 (6 bases). The CDR3 spans 13 residues. V was trimmed by 5 bases and J by 7 bases, leaving 13 bases between them. CDR3 sequence: CASSPDRPYTQYF. CDR3 DNA sequence: TGTGCCAGCAGTCCCGACAGGCCGTATACGCAGTATTTT.